Sequencing of this TCR beta chain was carried out in a study of monozygotic twins with inflammatory bowel disease (dated by TCRdb to about 2019). About the full investigation: In total, about 28 monozygotic twin pairs made up the full study: 19 Danish pairs, all IBD-discordant, plus nine German pairs, of which four were IBD-concordant and five were IBD-discordant. The search for disease-associated traits relied mainly on comparing, within discordant pairs, IBD patients with their genetically identical healthy co-twins. Each individual had, on average, about 151 000 unique TCRalpha sequences and 181 000 unique TCRbeta sequences available for analysis. Overall study outcomes, separate from this receptor: Repertoire similarity did not differ between concordant and discordant twins, possibly due to limited statistical power. A decrease in TCRbeta repertoire diversity, as measured by inverse Simpson index, was observed in IBD patients compared with their healthy co-twins. The analysis was unable to tell apart different T cell subtypes. Because patients were on differing immunosuppressive treatments, the repertoires may have picked up extra background noise and inter-individual variability. No single strong signal or clonotype linked to IBD turned up in the results, so the idea that one exists was not supported. IBD patients shared fewer clonotypes with other individuals than healthy twins did, most markedly in patients showing signs of disease activity.

From each donor, a roughly 2.5 ml peripheral blood sample was drawn into PAXgene tubes and stored at -80 degrees C. Without T cell sorting, total RNA was isolated from whole blood using the PAXgene blood miRNA kit on an automated QIAcube. Peripheral blood from monozygotic twin pairs who were concordant or discordant for inflammatory bowel disease underwent deep TCRalpha and TCRbeta repertoire profiling using unique molecular barcoding. Smoking habits were recorded for all twin pairs, and individuals were classified as current, former or never smokers. Worth noting for this clonotype: Its recognized antigen is unknown.

The germline V gene provides CDR1 SGHRS and CDR2 YFSETQ. The CDR3 runs 21 amino acids, cysteine and phenylalanine included. No DNA is listed. The library relied on 5' RACE. Each TCR library was prepared from about 3.5 ug of total RNA. For each sample, cDNA synthesis was carried out in eight separate reactions using SMARTScribe reverse transcriptase. During cDNA synthesis, template switching introduced unique molecular identifiers that contained a 6-nucleotide sample barcode. Two nested PCRs of roughly 16 and 10 cycles amplified the TCRalpha and TCRbeta cDNA, and bead purification followed each PCR. Before amplification, cDNA was treated with uracil DNA-glycosylase and purified using the QIAquick PCR purification kit. In the second PCR, Illumina TruSeq-compatible adapters and sample-specific barcodes were added. TapeStation and Qubit were used to check library quality and concentration, and roughly 5.5 ng of each library was pooled. Sequencing of the pooled libraries was done on an Illumina HiSeq2500 single-index Rapid Run using custom sequencing primers and 2 x 100 bp reads. Turning to the authors' computational methods: MiGEC version 1.2.6 was used for UMI-based consensus assembly, which corrected PCR and sequencing errors. V(D)J alignment, clonotype assembly and CDR3 extraction were performed with MiXCR version 2.1.1. To normalise gene usage, clonotype sharing and MAIT/NKT TCR abundance, the top 1000, 10 000 and 20 000 clonotypes in each sample were analysed. After downsampling to 27 000 UMIs, diversity was calculated as the inverse Simpson index using the vegan R package. Paired Mann-Whitney U tests on discordant twin pairs were used, with Benjamini-Hochberg multiple-testing correction. TCRdb reprocessed the reads, reporting each CDR3 protein sequence once and no DNA. The V and J calls and clone size come from TCRdb's table, not from the authors' own analysis. The table for this sample shows some 190,000 distinct CDR3 sequences. The ten most abundant clones make up more than 7.5% of the sample.

Sequencing was performed on blood. This TCR came from a human donor with ulcerative colitis or Crohn's disease, or a healthy co-twin of an affected twin (not recorded which). The chain is encoded by TRBV5-1 joined to TRBJ2-2; TCRdb lists TRBD1, though no DNA is available to test this call. The CDR3 sequence is CASSRPDHSGGRPTNTGELFF.